These T cell receptor beta chains were read from a single sample in a study of blood T cells in healthy people across ages. MiXCR, applied by TCRdb to the 5' RACE reads, yields one record per CDR3 protein. This sample has hundreds of thousands of distinct CDR3 sequences, with about 37% found just once. Sequencing used blood. These receptors all stem from a man aged 18 to 35 in good health. CDR3s include the opening cysteine and the closing phenylalanine or tryptophan. Each record gives: CDR3 DNA, CDR3 protein, J gene, V gene, clone size, D gene. The D gene is left open where the match is weak. For some rows the clone size is stated as once, few or many, or as a class when expanded; others skip it.

TGTGCCAGCAGCTTAAGGGGCGGCACCTACGAGCAGTACTTC | CASSLRGGTYEQYF | TRBJ2-7 | TRBV7-9 | . | .
TGCGCCAGCAGCCACCCTGACAGAGACTACACTGAAGCTTTCTTT | CASSHPDRDYTEAFF | TRBJ1-1 | TRBV4-1 | . | .
TGTGCCAGCGGGAGGGGGAGCTCGAGCACTGAAGCTTTCTTT | CASGRGSSSTEAFF | TRBJ1-1 | TRBV9 | . | .
TGCGCCAGCAGCCAAGATGGAGCAGTCACAGATACGCAGTATTTT | CASSQDGAVTDTQYF | TRBJ2-3 | TRBV4-1 | . | .
TGCAGTGCTAGAGGGTTGGTCCGCTATGGCTACACCTTC | CSARGLVRYGYTF | TRBJ1-2 | TRBV20-1 | . | .
TGCAGCGCCGGACCGAGGGGCACAGATACGCAGTATTTT | CSAGPRGTDTQYF | TRBJ2-3 | TRBV29-1 | once | .
TGTGCCAGCAGCCAGGGTTCTGATCAAAACACTCAGTACTTC | CASSQGSDQNTQYF | TRBJ2-4 | TRBV7-8 | once | .
TGTGCCAGCACCGTAGGGGGGGGGCAGGATTATGGCTACACCTTC | CASTVGGGQDYGYTF | TRBJ1-2 | TRBV7-2 | many | .
TGCAGTGCTAGTTGGGAAAGCGGTTCACCCCTCCACTTT | CSASWESGSPLHF | TRBJ1-6 | TRBV20-1 | . | .
TGCGCCAGCCTCCTGGGACCGTCCTACAATGAGCAGTACTTC | CASLLGPSYNEQYF | TRBJ2-7 | TRBV5-1 | . | .
TGTGCCAGCAGTGTAGGGACCTCCACTGAAGCTTTCTTT | CASSVGTSTEAFF | TRBJ1-1 | TRBV12-3/TRBV12-4 | . | .
TGCGCCAGCAGCCAAGAGTGGGGCACTAGCAATCAGCCCCAGCATTTT | CASSQEWGTSNQPQHF | TRBJ1-5 | TRBV4-3 | . | .
TGTGCCAGCAGCGCCGGGGCCTATGGCTACACCTTC | CASSAGAYGYTF | TRBJ1-2 | TRBV14 | few | .
TGTGCCAGCAGTTACGGGCAGTACCAAGAGACCCAGTTCTTC | CASSYGQYQETQFF | TRBJ2-1 | TRBV6-6 | . | .
TGCAGTGCTAGGGGCACCTCGAGGGACGAGCAGTACTTC | CSARGTSRDEQYF | TRBJ2-7 | TRBV20-1 | few | .
TGCAGTGCCAACCTTATGCGGGGGGCATACAATGAGCAGTTCTTC | CSANLMRGAYNEQFF | TRBJ2-1 | TRBV20-1 | few | TRBD2
TGTGCCAGCAGCCAAGAAGGTTTTCAGGGTACGCAGTATTTT | CASSQEGFQGTQYF | TRBJ2-3 | TRBV3-1 | few | .
TGCGCCAGCAGCTTGCAGGGGAAGCCCGGAAACACCATATATTTT | CASSLQGKPGNTIYF | TRBJ1-3 | TRBV5-1 | . | .
TGTGCCAGCAGTTACTCGAGAGGGATAGGCACAGATACGCAGTATTTT | CASSYSRGIGTDTQYF | TRBJ2-3 | TRBV6-5 | . | .
TGTGCCAGCAGTTCAACAGGGGGGGGTGGTAGGGATACGCAGTATTTT | CASSSTGGGGRDTQYF | TRBJ2-3 | TRBV28 | few | .
TGTGCCAGCAGTGAACAGGGGGCGCAGGAAAAACTGTTTTTT | CASSEQGAQEKLFF | TRBJ1-4 | TRBV12-3/TRBV12-4 | few | TRBD1
TGTGCCAGTTCCACAGGAAACGTTAACTATGGCTACACCTTC | CASSTGNVNYGYTF | TRBJ1-2 | TRBV19 | . | .
TGTGCCAGCAGCCAACGAGCGCCTAGCGGGGGTGACCTCAACAATGAGCAGTTCTTC | CASSQRAPSGGDLNNEQFF | TRBJ2-1 | TRBV5-5 | many | TRBD2
TGTGCCAGCAATTCAGTCACCGGGGAGCTGTTTTTT | CASNSVTGELFF | TRBJ2-2 | TRBV6-2/TRBV6-3 | few | .
TGTGCCAGCAGCCTAGGCGTCTCCATCGAAGCTTTCTTT | CASSLGVSIEAFF | TRBJ1-1 | TRBV7-9 | . | .
TGTGCCAGCAGCTTTATAAACACTGAAGCTTTCTTT | CASSFINTEAFF | TRBJ1-1 | TRBV7-9 | . | .
TGTGCCAGCAGCTTCGGACTGTATCCCTACGAGCAGTACTTC | CASSFGLYPYEQYF | TRBJ2-7 | TRBV7-2 | . | .
TGTGCCAGCAGTCCCAGGCGGAGACGGGCGGGAGATACGCAGTATTTT | CASSPRRRRAGDTQYF | TRBJ2-3 | TRBV7-2 | many | .
TGTGCCAGCAGTTTCTTGGCAGCGAACACTGAAGCTTTCTTT | CASSFLAANTEAFF | TRBJ1-1 | TRBV27 | . | .
TGTGCCAGCAGAGACCAGGGGACACCATCCCGGCATTTT | CASRDQGTPSRHF | TRBJ1-5 | TRBV7-2 | . | .
TGTGCCAGCAGAGAGGTAGGAGAGGGGAACACTGAAGCTTTCTTT | CASREVGEGNTEAFF | TRBJ1-1 | TRBV6-5 | few | .
TGTGCCAGCAGCCCCAACCCCGGGGCAGGGGGCTTTGAGCAGTTCTTC | CASSPNPGAGGFEQFF | TRBJ2-1 | TRBV9 | . | TRBD1
TGTGCCAGCAGTTACTCGGACAGGGGAAATAATGAGCAGTTCTTC | CASSYSDRGNNEQFF | TRBJ2-1 | TRBV6-6 | few | TRBD1
TGTGCCAGCAGGGGGTTGGGGGAAAAACTGTTTTTT | CASRGLGEKLFF | TRBJ1-4 | TRBV27 | . | .
TGCAGCGTCGGGGGAGCCAGCGGGAGGTTCGCAGATACGCAGTATTTT | CSVGGASGRFADTQYF | TRBJ2-3 | TRBV29-1 | . | TRBD2
TGCGCCAGCAGCCAAGTGGCGGGGCCGGGGGAGACCCAGTACTTC | CASSQVAGPGETQYF | TRBJ2-5 | TRBV4-3 | few | .
TGTGCCATCAGTGATCCCGGACTAGCGGAGAAAGAGACCCAGTTCTTC | CAISDPGLAEKETQFF | TRBJ2-1 | TRBV10-3 | few | TRBD2
TGCGCCAGCAGCCTACGGGACAGCGAAAAACTGTTTTTT | CASSLRDSEKLFF | TRBJ1-4 | TRBV4-1 | few | TRBD1
TGCAGCGTTGAAGATCGGCAGGGGAACACTGAAGCTTTCTTT | CSVEDRQGNTEAFF | TRBJ1-1 | TRBV29-1 | few | .
TGCGCCAGCAGCTTGGATGACAACTCCTACGAGCAGTACTTC | CASSLDDNSYEQYF | TRBJ2-7 | TRBV5-1 | few | .
TGTGCCAGCAGCCTTTTAGTCGGAGCTAATGAAAAACTGTTTTTT | CASSLLVGANEKLFF | TRBJ1-4 | TRBV6-5 | . | .
TGCAGTGCTAGTCTCGGACACTCTAACACTGAAGCTTTCTTT | CSASLGHSNTEAFF | TRBJ1-1 | TRBV20-1 | . | .
TGTGCCAGCAGCCCGACACCTGACTGGGGCTACACCTTC | CASSPTPDWGYTF | TRBJ1-2 | TRBV12-3/TRBV12-4 | . | .
TGTGCCAGCAGCTTAGGCGGGCCTCGGTGGGGCTACACCTTC | CASSLGGPRWGYTF | TRBJ1-2 | TRBV7-2 | . | .
TGTGCCAGCAGCTTAGACGGGGACAGACACTACGAGCAGTACTTC | CASSLDGDRHYEQYF | TRBJ2-7 | TRBV7-2 | . | TRBD1
TGCAGTGCTGTGGACAGGACAAATTCACCCCTCCACTTT | CSAVDRTNSPLHF | TRBJ1-6 | TRBV20-1 | . | TRBD1
TGTGCCAGCAGTCCCGGGACAGGGATTATTGACTATGGCTACACCTTC | CASSPGTGIIDYGYTF | TRBJ1-2 | TRBV28 | . | TRBD1
TGTGCCAGCAGCTCCCAGCGACTAGCGGGAGGGGGAGAGCAGTACTTC | CASSSQRLAGGGEQYF | TRBJ2-7 | TRBV7-2 | . | TRBD2
TGCGCCAGCAGCTTGCCGGAAACTAGCGGGGGGTTAGATGAGCAGTTCTTC | CASSLPETSGGLDEQFF | TRBJ2-1 | TRBV5-1 | . | TRBD2
TGCAGCGCCCGGTTGGGGGGCCCCACAGATACGCAGTATTTT | CSARLGGPTDTQYF | TRBJ2-3 | TRBV29-1 | . | .
TGTGCCAGCAGCCCCCGGACAGGGAGATTGGGCGAGCAGTACTTC | CASSPRTGRLGEQYF | TRBJ2-7 | TRBV7-9 | . | TRBD1
TGTGCCAGCAGCCCCAACATCCAAGAGACCCAGTACTTC | CASSPNIQETQYF | TRBJ2-5 | TRBV6-2/TRBV6-3 | few | .
TGTGCCAGCAGCCGACAAAGGACTGAAGCTTTCTTT | CASSRQRTEAFF | TRBJ1-1 | TRBV12-3/TRBV12-4 | many | .
TGTGCCATCAGTGACCCCCCAGAGGACTATGGCTACACCTTC | CAISDPPEDYGYTF | TRBJ1-2 | TRBV10-3 | many | .
TGTGCCAGCAGTCTGACAGGGATTGACATTCAGTACTTC | CASSLTGIDIQYF | TRBJ2-4 | TRBV12-3/TRBV12-4 | many | TRBD1